The 21 T cell receptor beta chains in this list originate from one sample, sequenced in a study of regulatory dendritic cells for organ transplantation. Repertoires were generated with immunoSEQ multiplex PCR, while TCRdb's copy carries only in-frame clones and drops some. This sample has more than 35,000 clones, with around nine tenths found just once. Specimen: naive CD8+ T cells from blood. The subset was: CD45RA+ naive T cells. The source of these receptors is a human donor in good health.

The rearrangement joins TRBV7-9 to TRBJ2-7; TRBD2 aligns across 7 bases. The V and J ends lost 3 bases and 3 bases, in that order; junction bases with no gene match: 5. This CDR3 is 14 amino acids long. The V gene's germline CDR1 is SEHNR and CDR2 FQNEAQ (reference sequence). CDR3 sequence (DNA): TGTGCCAGCAGCTTCCTCCGGGACTACTACGAGCAGTACTTC. This sequence encodes CASSFLRDYYEQYF.

Comments on this clone: An end of the junction differs from the germline gene, which may be a read error. The chain joins TRBV9 to TRBJ2-7; no definite D call. Germline V gene lookup returns CDR1 SGDLS and CDR2 YYNGEE. This CDR3 is built from 16 residues. CDR3 DNA sequence: TGTGCCAGCAGCGTAGGTCCTTCGGGCGGAACCTACGGGCAGTACTTC. Its protein is CASSVGPSGGTYGQYF. Full variable domain (missing parts from reference TRBV9 and TRBJ2-7): DSGVTQTPKHLITATGQRVTLRCSPRSGDLSVYWYQQSLDQGLQFLIQYYNGEERAKGNILERFSAQQFPDLHSELNLSSLELGDSALYFCASSVGPSGGTYGQYFGPGTRLTVT.

The chain carries TRBV30 and TRBJ2-7; the match to TRBD1 covers 10 bases. The CDR3 runs 14 residues. CDR1 is GTSNPN, CDR2 SVGIG, per germline (reference sequence). After removal of 3 bases from V and 9 bases from J, the junction contained 11 bases not matched to a gene. CDR3 sequence (DNA): TGTGCCTGGAGCGCCGGGACAGGGGCTAGGGGGCAGTACTTC. This encodes CAWSAGTGARGQYF.

The rearrangement uses TRBV28 and TRBJ2-1; D is uncertain. The CDR3 has 14 residues. The germline gives CDR1 MDHEN, CDR2 SYDVKM. V shed 8 bases and J shed 7 bases, with 18 bases lying between them. The CDR3 loop is CASGLPLRMNEQFF. CDR3 nucleotide sequence: TGTGCCAGCGGGTTACCCCTCCGGATGAATGAGCAGTTCTTC.

The chain carries TRBV11-2 and TRBJ1-2; 8 bases align to TRBD1. The ends lost 5 bases at V and 8 bases at J; junction bases unmatched: 16. The germline V gene encodes CDR1 SGHAT and CDR2 FQNNGV. The CDR3 consists of 16 residues. The CDR3 region is CASSLGRGQDVLGYTF. DNA of the CDR3: TGTGCCAGCAGCCTAGGGAGGGGACAGGACGTGTTAGGCTACACCTTC.

The chain is built from TRBV7-2 and TRBJ1-2; possible D gene TRBD1, 5 bases. Trimming pared 5 bases from V and 1 base from J, leaving 20 bases between. Germline CDR1 reads SGHTA; CDR2 reads FQGNSA. This CDR3 region has 17 residues. The CDR3 reads CASSHIGAGELNYGYTF. The CDR3 DNA reads TGTGCCAGCAGCCACATAGGGGCAGGAGAACTTAACTATGGCTACACCTTC. The full variable domain, completed using reference TRBV7-2 and TRBJ1-2, is GAGVSQSPSNKVTEKGKDVELRCDPISGHTALYWYRQSLGQGLEFLIYFQGNSAPDKSGLPSDRFSAERTGGSVSTLTIQRTQQEDSAVYLCASSHIGAGELNYGYTFGSGTRLTVV.

V gene TRBV4-1 combines with J gene TRBJ2-3; 11 nucleotides agree with TRBD2. The CDR3 runs to 16 residues. V lost 0 bases, J lost 5 bases, and 4 bases stayed unmatched. Germline lookup yields CDR1 MGHRA and CDR2 YSYEKL. The CDR3 DNA is TGCGCCAGCAGCCAAGATAGCGGGGGGGCGGGAGATACGCAGTATTTT. Its translation: CASSQDSGGAGDTQYF.

The chain uses TRBV11-2 and TRBJ1-2; no clear D. The CDR3 extends over 14 amino acids. V was clipped by 5 bases and J by 2 bases, with 12 bases between them. The germline V gene encodes CDR1 SGHAT and CDR2 FQNNGV. Written as DNA, the CDR3 is TGTGCCAGCAGCCCAGGAGAGGTCAACTATGGCTACACCTTC. Protein sequence: CASSPGEVNYGYTF.

This chain uses TRBV4-3 with TRBJ1-6, with TRBD1 matching 9 bases. Germline V gene lookup returns CDR1 LGHNA and CDR2 YSLEER. The CDR3 has 15 residues. The V and J ends lost 1 base and 8 bases, in that order; junction bases with no gene match: 3. The CDR3 DNA sequence: TGCGCCAGCAGCCAAGGGACAGGGGCGGATTCACCCCTCCACTTT. Translated, it gives CASSQGTGADSPLHF.

The chain combines TRBV14 with TRBJ1-1; a possible D gene is TRBD1 (5 bases). This CDR3 comprises 14 residues. Trimming shortened V by 5 bases and J by 4 bases, and 14 bases separated the two germline ends. Germline V gene lookup returns CDR1 SGHDN and CDR2 FVKESK. CDR3 in DNA: TGTGCCAGCAGCTCCTTCTATGGGGCCACTGAAGCTTTCTTT. Encoded protein: CASSSFYGATEAFF.

The chain recombines TRBV19 with TRBJ2-3, with D maybe TRBD2 (7 bases). CDR1 is LNHDA and CDR2 is SQIVND in the germline V gene (reference sequence). Trimming took 6 bases from V and 4 from J, leaving 17 bases between them. This CDR3 spans 15 amino acids. The CDR3 bases are TGTGCCAGTAGACCACGGGGGGCATCCCCAGATACGCAGTATTTT. This sequence encodes CASRPRGASPDTQYF.

The chain couples TRBV6-1 to TRBJ2-7; 7 bases match TRBD2. J lost 3 bases, V lost 2 bases, and 1 base had no gene match. The CDR3 runs 13 residues. CDR1 and CDR2 from the germline V gene are MNHNS and SASEGT. CDR3 DNA sequence: TGTGCCAGCAGTGAATGGGGGGGCTACGAGCAGTACTTC. Protein: CASSEWGGYEQYF.

The chain employs TRBV18 and TRBJ1-5; TRBD1 agrees at 9 bases. The germline gives CDR1 KGHSH, CDR2 LQKENI. V gave up 3 bases and J gave up 3 bases; unmatched junction bases: 6. The CDR3 contains 16 residues. The CDR3 sequence: CASSPGDREFNQPQHF. DNA for the CDR3: TGTGCCAGCTCACCGGGGGACAGGGAATTCAATCAGCCCCAGCATTTT.

The gene calls are TRBV27 and TRBJ2-3; 7 bases fit TRBD1. Germline assignment: CDR1 MNHEY and CDR2 SMNVEV (reference sequence). The length of the CDR3 is 14 residues. The trim removed 2 bases at V and 4 bases at J, leaving 3 bases unmatched. As DNA, the CDR3 is TGTGCCAGCAGTTTAGTAGGGGGCCCAGATACGCAGTATTTT. Amino acid sequence: CASSLVGGPDTQYF.

V usage is TRBV6-5 and J usage is TRBJ2-1; 11 nucleotides agree with TRBD2. The CDR3 spans 15 residues. With V trimmed by 0 bases and J by 9 bases, 4 bases remained unmatched. Looked up from germline, CDR1 is MNHEY and CDR2 is SVGAGI. The DNA for the CDR3 is TGTGCCAGCAGTTACTCGACTAGCGGGATGGGTGAGCAGTTCTTC. Translation gives CASSYSTSGMGEQFF.

This clone was counted once. The chain is built from TRBV27 and TRBJ1-2; a possible D gene is TRBD1 (6 bases). CDR3 length: 14 amino acids. The V end was cut by 9 bases, the J end by 5 bases, with 19 bases between. Germline V gives CDR1 MNHEY, CDR2 SMNVEV (reference sequence). CDR3: CASAGGGPSYGYTF. The CDR3 nucleotides read TGTGCCAGTGCGGGGGGGGGCCCGTCTTATGGCTACACCTTC.

This clone turned up a few times. This chain links TRBV7-9 with TRBJ1-1; D is uncertain. The germline CDR1 and CDR2 sequences are SEHNR and FQNEAQ (reference sequence). Trimming pared 9 bases from V and 1 base from J, leaving 9 bases between. The CDR3 contains 12 residues. DNA of the CDR3: TGTGCCAGTCATTCTGGGAACACTGAAGCTTTCTTT. This encodes CASHSGNTEAFF.

J is TRBJ1-5 and V is TRBV27; no clear D. CDR1 is MNHEY, CDR2 SMNVEV, per germline (reference sequence). Trimming removed 5 bases from V and 9 bases from J, with 11 bases in between. The CDR3 spans 12 residues. CDR3 sequence reads: CASSPASGPQHF. As DNA, the CDR3 is TGTGCCAGCAGTCCGGCATCAGGGCCCCAGCATTTT.

The chain links TRBV6-4 to TRBJ1-6; D gene uncertain. Germline V gives CDR1 MRHNA, CDR2 SNTAGT. Trimming left V 4 bases short and J 10 bases short, with 11 bases between. The CDR3 has 13 residues. The CDR3 DNA is TGTGCCAGCAGTGTTGTGTCGGGGTCACCCCTCCACTTT. It specifies CASSVVSGSPLHF.

The rearrangement joins TRBV25-1 to TRBJ1-4; weak D call: TRBD1 (5 bases). In germline, CDR1 is MGHDK, CDR2 SYGVNS. The CDR3 contains 16 residues. V was shortened by 3 bases and J by 8 bases, with 19 bases between the two germline ends. In DNA, the CDR3 is TGTGCCAGCAGTGACTCACAGTCGGGTTGGGACGAAAAACTGTTTTTT. Encoded protein: CASSDSQSGWDEKLFF.

Here the CDR3 reads CASSQGERGTGELFF. The CDR3 nucleotides are TGCGCCAGCAGCCAAGGGGAGCGGGGCACCGGGGAGCTGTTTTTT. This chain links TRBV4-1 with TRBJ2-2, with TRBD2 identical over 7 bases. This CDR3 spans 15 amino acids. Losses at the gene ends were 1 base for V and 4 bases for J; bases not matched to a gene: 3. In germline, CDR1 is MGHRA, CDR2 YSYEKL.